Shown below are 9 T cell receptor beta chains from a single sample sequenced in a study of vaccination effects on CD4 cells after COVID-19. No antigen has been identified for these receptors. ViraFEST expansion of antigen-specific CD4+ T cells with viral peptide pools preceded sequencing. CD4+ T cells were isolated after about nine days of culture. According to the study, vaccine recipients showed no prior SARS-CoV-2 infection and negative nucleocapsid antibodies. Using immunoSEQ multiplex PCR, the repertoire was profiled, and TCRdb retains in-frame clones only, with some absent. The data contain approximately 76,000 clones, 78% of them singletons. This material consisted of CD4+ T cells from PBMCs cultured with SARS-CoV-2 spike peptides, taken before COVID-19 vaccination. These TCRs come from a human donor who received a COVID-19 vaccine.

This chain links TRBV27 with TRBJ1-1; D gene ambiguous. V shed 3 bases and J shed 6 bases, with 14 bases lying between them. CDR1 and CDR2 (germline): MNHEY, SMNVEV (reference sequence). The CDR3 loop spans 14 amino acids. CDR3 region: CASSLIRASAEAFF. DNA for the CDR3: TGTGCCAGCAGTTTGATTAGGGCGAGCGCTGAAGCTTTCTTT.

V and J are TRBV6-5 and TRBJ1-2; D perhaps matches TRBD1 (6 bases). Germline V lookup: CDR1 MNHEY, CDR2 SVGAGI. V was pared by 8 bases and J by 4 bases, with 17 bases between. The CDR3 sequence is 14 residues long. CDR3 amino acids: CASRRGAPSYGYTF. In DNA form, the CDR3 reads TGTGCCAGCCGACGGGGGGCGCCGAGCTATGGCTACACCTTC.

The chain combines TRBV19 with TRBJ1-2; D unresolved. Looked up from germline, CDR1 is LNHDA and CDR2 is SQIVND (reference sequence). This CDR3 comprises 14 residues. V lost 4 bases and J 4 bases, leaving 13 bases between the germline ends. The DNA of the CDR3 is TGTGCCAGTAGTAGGAGAGAGGGAGGCTATGGCTACACCTTC. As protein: CASSRREGGYGYTF.

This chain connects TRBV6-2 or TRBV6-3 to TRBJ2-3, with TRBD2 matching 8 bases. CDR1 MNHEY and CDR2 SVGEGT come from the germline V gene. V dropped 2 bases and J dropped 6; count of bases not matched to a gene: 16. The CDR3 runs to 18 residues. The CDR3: CASSYKSGSTLRRDTQYF. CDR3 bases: TGTGCCAGCAGTTACAAAAGCGGGAGCACCCTTAGAAGGGATACGCAGTATTTT.

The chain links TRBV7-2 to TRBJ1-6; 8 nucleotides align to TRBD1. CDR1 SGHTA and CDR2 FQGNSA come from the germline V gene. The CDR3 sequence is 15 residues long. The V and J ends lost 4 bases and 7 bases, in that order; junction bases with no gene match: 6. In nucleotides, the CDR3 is TGTGCCAGCAGCTCCCAAGGACAGGGCAATTCACCCCTCCACTTT. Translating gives CASSSQGQGNSPLHF.

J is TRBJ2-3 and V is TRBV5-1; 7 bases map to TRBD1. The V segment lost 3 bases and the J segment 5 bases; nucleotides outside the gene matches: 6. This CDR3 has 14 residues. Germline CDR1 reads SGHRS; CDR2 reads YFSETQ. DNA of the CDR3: TGCGCCAGCAGCTCACAGGGGCAAGGAGATACGCAGTATTTT. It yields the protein CASSSQGQGDTQYF.

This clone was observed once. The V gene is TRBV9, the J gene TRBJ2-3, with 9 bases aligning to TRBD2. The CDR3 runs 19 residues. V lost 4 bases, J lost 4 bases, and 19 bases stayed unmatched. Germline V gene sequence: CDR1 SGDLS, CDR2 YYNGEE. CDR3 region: CASSPHGARASGDSDTQYF. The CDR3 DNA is TGTGCCAGCAGCCCCCACGGCGCTCGGGCTAGCGGGGATTCAGATACGCAGTATTTT.

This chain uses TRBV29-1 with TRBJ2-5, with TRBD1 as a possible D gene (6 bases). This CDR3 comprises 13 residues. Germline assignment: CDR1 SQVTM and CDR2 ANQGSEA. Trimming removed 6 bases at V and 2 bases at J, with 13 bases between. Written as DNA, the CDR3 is TGCAGCGTCACCGGGACACCGCAAGAGACCCAGTACTTC. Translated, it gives CSVTGTPQETQYF.

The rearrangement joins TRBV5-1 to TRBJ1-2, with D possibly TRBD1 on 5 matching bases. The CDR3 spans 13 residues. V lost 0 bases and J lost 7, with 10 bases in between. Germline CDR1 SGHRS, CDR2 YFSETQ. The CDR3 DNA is TGCGCCAGCAGCTTGGGTACAGGAAGTGGCTACACCTTC. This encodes CASSLGTGSGYTF. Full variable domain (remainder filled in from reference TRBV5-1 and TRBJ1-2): KAGVTQTPRYLIKTRGQQVTLSCSPISGHRSVSWYQQTPGQGLQFLFEYFSETQRNKGNFPGRFSGRQFSNSRSEMNVSTLELGDSALYLCASSLGTGSGYTFGSGTRLTVV.